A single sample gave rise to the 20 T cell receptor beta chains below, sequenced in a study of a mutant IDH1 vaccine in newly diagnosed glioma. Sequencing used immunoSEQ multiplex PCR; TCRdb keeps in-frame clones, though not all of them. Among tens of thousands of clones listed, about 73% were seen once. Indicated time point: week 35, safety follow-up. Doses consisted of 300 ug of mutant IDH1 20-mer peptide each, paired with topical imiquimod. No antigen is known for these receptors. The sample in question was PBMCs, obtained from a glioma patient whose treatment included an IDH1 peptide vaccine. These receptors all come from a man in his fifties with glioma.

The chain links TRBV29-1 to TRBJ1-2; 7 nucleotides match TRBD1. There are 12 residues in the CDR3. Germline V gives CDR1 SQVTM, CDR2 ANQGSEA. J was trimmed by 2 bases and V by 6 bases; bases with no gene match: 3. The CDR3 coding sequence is TGCAGCGTAGTACAGGGGAACTATGGCTACACCTTC. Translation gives CSVVQGNYGYTF. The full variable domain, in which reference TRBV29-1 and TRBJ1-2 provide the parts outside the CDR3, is SAVISQKPSRDICQRGTSLTIQCQVDSQVTMMFWYRQQPGQSLTLIATANQGSEATYESGFVIDKFPISRPNLTFSTLTVSNMSPEDSSIYLCSVVQGNYGYTFGSGTRLTVV.

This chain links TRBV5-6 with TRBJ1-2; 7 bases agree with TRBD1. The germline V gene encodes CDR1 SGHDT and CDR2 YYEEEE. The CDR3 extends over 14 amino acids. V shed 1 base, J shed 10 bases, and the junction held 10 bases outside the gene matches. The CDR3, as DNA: TGTGCCAGCAGCTTGCGACAGGGAGGAGTTTCCTACACCTTC. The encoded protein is CASSLRQGGVSYTF.

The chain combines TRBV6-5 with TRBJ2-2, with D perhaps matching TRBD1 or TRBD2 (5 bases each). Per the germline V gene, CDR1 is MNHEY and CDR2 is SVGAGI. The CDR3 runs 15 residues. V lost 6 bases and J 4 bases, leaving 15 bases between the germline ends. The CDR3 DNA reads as TGTGCCAGCAGAAAGGGGTTTCGGGGCACCGGGGAGCTGTTTTTT. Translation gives CASRKGFRGTGELFF.

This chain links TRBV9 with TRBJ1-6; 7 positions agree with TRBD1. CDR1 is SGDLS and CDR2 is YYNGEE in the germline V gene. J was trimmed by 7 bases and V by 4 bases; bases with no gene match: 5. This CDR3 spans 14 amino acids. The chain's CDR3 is CASSIGTANSPLHF. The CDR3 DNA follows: TGTGCCAGCAGCATCGGGACAGCAAATTCACCCCTCCACTTT.

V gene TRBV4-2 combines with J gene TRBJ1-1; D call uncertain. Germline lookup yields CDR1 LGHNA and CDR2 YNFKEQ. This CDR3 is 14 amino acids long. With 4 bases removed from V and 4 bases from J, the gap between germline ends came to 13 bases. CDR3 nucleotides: TGTGCCAGCAGCCTCAGTTACCGGCTCACTGAAGCTTTCTTT. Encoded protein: CASSLSYRLTEAFF.

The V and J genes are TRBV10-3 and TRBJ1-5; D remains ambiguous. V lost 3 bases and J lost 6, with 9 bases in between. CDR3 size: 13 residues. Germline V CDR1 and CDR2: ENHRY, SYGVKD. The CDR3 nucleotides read TGTGCCATCAGTGATAGTGAGGGTCAGCCCCAGCATTTT. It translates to CAISDSEGQPQHF.

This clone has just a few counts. This chain's CDR3 is CASRGGRNQPQHF. The CDR3, as DNA: TGTGCCAGCCGCGGGGGACGCAATCAGCCCCAGCATTTT. The chain joins TRBV18 to TRBJ1-5, with a tentative D call TRBD1 (5 bases). The V end lost 8 bases, the J end lost 2 bases, and 10 bases lay between the germline ends. The length of the CDR3 is 13 residues. CDR1 KGHSH and CDR2 LQKENI come from the germline V gene.

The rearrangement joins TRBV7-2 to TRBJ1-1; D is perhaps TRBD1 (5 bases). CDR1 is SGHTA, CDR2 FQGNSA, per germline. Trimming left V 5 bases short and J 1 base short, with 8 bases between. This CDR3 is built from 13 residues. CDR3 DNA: TGTGCCAGCAGCCCCCAGGGGAACACTGAAGCTTTCTTT. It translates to CASSPQGNTEAFF.

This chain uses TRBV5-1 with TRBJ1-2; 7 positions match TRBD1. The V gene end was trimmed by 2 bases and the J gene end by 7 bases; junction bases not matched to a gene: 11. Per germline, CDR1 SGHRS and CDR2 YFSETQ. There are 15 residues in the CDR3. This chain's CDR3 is CASSFAGTDSAGYTF. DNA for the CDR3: TGCGCCAGCAGCTTCGCCGGGACAGATTCGGCTGGCTACACCTTC.

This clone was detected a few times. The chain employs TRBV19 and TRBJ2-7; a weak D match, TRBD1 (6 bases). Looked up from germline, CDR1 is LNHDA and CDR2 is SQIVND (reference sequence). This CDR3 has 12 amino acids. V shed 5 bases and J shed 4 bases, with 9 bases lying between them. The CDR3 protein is CASSATGYEQYF. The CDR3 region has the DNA TGTGCCAGTAGTGCAACAGGGTACGAGCAGTACTTC.

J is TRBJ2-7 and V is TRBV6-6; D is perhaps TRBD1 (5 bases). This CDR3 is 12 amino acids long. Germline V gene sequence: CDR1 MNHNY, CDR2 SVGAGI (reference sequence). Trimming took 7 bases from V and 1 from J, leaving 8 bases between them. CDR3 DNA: TGTGCCAGCAACGCAGGGTCCTACGAGCAGTACTTC. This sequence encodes CASNAGSYEQYF.

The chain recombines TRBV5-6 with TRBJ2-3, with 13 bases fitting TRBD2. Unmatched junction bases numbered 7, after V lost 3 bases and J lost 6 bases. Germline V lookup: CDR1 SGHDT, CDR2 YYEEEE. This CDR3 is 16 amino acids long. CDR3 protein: CASSSTSGGDWDTQYF. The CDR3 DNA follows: TGTGCCAGCAGCTCAACTAGCGGGGGGGACTGGGATACGCAGTATTTT. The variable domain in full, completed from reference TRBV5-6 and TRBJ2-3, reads DAGVTQSPTHLIKTRGQQVTLRCSPKSGHDTVSWYQQALGQGPQFIFQYYEEEERQRGNFPDRFSGHQFPNYSSELNVNALLLGDSALYLCASSSTSGGDWDTQYFGPGTRLTVL.

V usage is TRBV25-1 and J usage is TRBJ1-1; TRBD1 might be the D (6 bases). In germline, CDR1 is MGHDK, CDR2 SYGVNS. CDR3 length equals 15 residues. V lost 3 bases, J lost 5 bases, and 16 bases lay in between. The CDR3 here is CASSDPTGKWTEAFF. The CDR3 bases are TGTGCCAGCAGTGATCCAACAGGGAAATGGACTGAAGCTTTCTTT.

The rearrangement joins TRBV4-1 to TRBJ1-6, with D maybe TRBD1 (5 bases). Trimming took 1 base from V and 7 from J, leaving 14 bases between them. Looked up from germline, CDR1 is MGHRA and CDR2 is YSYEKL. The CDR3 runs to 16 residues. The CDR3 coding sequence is TGCGCCAGCAGCCAAGTCGGCAGGGAAAGGAATTCACCCCTCCACTTT. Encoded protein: CASSQVGRERNSPLHF.

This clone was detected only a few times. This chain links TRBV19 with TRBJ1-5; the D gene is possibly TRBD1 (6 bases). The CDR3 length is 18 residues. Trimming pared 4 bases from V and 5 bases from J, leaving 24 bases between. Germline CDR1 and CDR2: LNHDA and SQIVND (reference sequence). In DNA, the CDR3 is TGTGCCAGTAGTACAAGAGGGGGGTTCGGGGCGGGAGATCAGCCCCAGCATTTT. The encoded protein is CASSTRGGFGAGDQPQHF.

CDR3 sequence reads: CASGPGANYGYTF. The CDR3 coding sequence is TGTGCCAGCGGCCCCGGGGCAAATTATGGCTACACCTTC. This sequence joins TRBV7-9 and TRBJ1-2, with D perhaps TRBD1 (5 bases). CDR3 length equals 13 residues. The germline gives CDR1 SEHNR, CDR2 FQNEAQ (reference sequence). V lost 8 bases and J lost 5, with 15 bases in between.

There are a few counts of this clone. CDR3 sequence (DNA): TGTGCCAGCAGCCGCCGACAGCCAAACACTGAAGCTTTCTTT. Residues: CASSRRQPNTEAFF. V and J are TRBV11-1 and TRBJ1-1, with D possibly TRBD1 on 5 matching bases. The CDR3 is 14 amino acids. The V gene's germline CDR1 is SGHAT and CDR2 FQDESV (reference sequence). Between the trimmed V and J ends, which lost 5 bases and 2 bases, there was a span of 12 bases.

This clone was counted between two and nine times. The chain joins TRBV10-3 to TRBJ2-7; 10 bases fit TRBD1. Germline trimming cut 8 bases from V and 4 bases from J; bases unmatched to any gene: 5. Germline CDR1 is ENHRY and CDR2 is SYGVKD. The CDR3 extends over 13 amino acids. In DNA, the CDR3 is TGTGCCATCCACCCGGGACAGGGGTACGAGCAGTACTTC. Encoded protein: CAIHPGQGYEQYF.

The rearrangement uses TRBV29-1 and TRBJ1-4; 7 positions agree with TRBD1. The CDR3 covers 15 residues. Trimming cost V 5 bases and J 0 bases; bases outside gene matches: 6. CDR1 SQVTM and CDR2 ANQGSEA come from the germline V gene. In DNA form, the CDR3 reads TGCAGCGTTACAGGGGTGGGGGCAACTAATGAAAAACTGTTTTTT. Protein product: CSVTGVGATNEKLFF.

The CDR3 spells CASSLPGQGQTQYF. The CDR3 region has the DNA TGTGCCAGCAGCTTACCTGGACAGGGGCAGACCCAGTACTTC. This chain links TRBV7-2 with TRBJ2-5; TRBD1 aligns across 9 bases. This CDR3 region has 14 residues. V lost 2 bases to trimming and J lost 6 bases; unmatched junction nucleotides: 4. Germline lookup yields CDR1 SGHTA and CDR2 FQGNSA.